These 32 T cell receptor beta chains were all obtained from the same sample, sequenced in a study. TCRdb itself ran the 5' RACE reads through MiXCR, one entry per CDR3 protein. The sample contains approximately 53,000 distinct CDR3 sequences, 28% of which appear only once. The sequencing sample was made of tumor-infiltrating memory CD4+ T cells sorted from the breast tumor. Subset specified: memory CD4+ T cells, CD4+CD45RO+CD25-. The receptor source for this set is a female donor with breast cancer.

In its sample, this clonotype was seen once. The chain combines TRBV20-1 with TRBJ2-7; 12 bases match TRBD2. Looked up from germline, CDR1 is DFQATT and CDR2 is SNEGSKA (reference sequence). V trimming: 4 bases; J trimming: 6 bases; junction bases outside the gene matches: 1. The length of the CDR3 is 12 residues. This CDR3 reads CSAMGLAGEQYF. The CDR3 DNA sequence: TGCAGTGCTATGGGACTAGCGGGCGAGCAGTACTTC.

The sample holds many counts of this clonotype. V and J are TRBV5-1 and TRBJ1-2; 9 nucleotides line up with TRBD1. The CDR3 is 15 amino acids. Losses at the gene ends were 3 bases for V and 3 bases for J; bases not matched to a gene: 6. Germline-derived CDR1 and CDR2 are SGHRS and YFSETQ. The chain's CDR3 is CASSYGQGNDYGYTF. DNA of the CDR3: TGCGCCAGCAGCTACGGACAGGGGAACGACTATGGCTACACCTTC.

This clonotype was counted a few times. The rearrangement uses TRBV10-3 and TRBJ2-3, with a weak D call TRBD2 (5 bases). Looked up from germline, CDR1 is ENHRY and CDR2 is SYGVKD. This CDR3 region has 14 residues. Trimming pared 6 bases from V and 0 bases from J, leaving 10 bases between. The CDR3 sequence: CAIRPAESTDTQYF. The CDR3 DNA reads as TGTGCCATCAGACCAGCGGAGAGCACAGATACGCAGTATTTT.

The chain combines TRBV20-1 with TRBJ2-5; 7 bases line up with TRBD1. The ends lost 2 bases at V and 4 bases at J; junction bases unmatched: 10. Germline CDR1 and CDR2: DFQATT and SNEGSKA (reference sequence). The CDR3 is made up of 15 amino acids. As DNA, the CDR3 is TGCAGTGCTAGACCCCTATCCCGGGACAGAGAGACCCAGTACTTC. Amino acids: CSARPLSRDRETQYF.

CDR3 loop: CASKLHAVSETQYF. CDR3 in DNA: TGTGCCAGCAAGCTCCATGCAGTGTCTGAGACCCAGTACTTC. The chain is built from TRBV28 and TRBJ2-5; D is uncertain. The CDR3 is 14 residues long. The V and J ends lost 7 bases and 5 bases respectively, with 17 bases between them. Germline V lookup: CDR1 MDHEN, CDR2 SYDVKM.

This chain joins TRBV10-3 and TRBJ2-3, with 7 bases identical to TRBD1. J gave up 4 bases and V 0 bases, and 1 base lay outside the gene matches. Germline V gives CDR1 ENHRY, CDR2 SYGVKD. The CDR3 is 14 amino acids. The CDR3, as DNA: TGTGCCATCAGTGAGTCGCAGGGGGCAGATACGCAGTATTTT. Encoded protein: CAISESQGADTQYF.

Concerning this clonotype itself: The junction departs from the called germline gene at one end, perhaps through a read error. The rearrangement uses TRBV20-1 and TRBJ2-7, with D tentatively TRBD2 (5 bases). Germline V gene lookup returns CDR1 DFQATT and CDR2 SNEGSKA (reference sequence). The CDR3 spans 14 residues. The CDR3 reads CSARGLGHTNEQYF. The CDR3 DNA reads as TGCAGCGCTAGAGGACTGGGTCATACGAACGAGCAGTACTTC.

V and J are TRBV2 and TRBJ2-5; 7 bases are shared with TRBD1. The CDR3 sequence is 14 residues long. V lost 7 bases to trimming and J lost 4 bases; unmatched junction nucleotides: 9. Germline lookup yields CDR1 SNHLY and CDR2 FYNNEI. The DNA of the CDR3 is TGTGCCAGCAAAGGGAGACAGGGTGGAGAGACCCAGTACTTC. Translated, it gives CASKGRQGGETQYF.

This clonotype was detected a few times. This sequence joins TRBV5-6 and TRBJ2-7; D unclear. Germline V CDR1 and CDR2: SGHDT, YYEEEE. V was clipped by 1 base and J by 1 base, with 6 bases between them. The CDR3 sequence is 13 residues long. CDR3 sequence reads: CASSLLESYEQYF. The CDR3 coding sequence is TGTGCCAGCAGCTTGTTGGAGTCCTACGAGCAGTACTTC.

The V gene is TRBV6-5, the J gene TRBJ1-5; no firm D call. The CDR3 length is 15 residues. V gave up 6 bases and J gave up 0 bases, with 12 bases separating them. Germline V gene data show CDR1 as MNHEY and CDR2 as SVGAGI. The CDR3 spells CASSPRPRSNQPQHF. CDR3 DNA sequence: TGTGCCAGCAGCCCCCGACCCCGTAGCAATCAGCCCCAGCATTTT.

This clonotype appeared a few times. The CDR3 protein is CASSRGLNEQFF. The CDR3 DNA reads as TGTGCCAGCAGCCGGGGCCTCAATGAGCAGTTCTTC. The rearrangement links TRBV7-9 to TRBJ2-1, with D perhaps given as TRBD1 or TRBD2 (5 bases each). V shed 5 bases and J shed 6 bases, with 8 bases lying between them. Germline-derived CDR1 and CDR2 are SEHNR and FQNEAQ (reference sequence). The CDR3 has 12 residues.

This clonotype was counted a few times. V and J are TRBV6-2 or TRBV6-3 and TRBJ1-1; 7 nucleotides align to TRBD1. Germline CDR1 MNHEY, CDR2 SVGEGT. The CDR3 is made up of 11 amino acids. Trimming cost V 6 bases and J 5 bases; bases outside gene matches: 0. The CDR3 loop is CASRDRTEAFF. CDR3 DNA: TGTGCCAGCAGGGACAGGACTGAAGCTTTCTTT.

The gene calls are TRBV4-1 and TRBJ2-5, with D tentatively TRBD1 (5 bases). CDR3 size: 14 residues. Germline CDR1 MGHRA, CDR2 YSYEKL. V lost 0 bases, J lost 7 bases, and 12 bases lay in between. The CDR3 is CASSQDSYQGTQYF. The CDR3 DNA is TGCGCCAGCAGCCAAGATTCGTATCAGGGGACCCAGTACTTC.

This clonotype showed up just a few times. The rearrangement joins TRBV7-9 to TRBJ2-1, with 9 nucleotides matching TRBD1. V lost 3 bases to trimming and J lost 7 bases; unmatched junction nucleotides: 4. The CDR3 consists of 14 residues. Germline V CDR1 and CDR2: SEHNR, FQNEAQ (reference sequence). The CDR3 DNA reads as TGTGCCAGCAGCTTCGGGGACAGGGTGAATGAGCAGTTCTTC. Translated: CASSFGDRVNEQFF.

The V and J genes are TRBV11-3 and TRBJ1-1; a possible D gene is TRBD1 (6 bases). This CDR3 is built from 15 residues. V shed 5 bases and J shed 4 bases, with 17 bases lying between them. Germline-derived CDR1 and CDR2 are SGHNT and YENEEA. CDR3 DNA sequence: TGTGCCAGCAGCCCCGAACTGACAGGTTTCACTGAAGCTTTCTTT. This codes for CASSPELTGFTEAFF.

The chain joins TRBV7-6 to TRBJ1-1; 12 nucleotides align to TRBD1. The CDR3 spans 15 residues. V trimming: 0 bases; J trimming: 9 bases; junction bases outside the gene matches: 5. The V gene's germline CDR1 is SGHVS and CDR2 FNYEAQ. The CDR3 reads CASSLAGTGGEKAFF. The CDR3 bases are TGTGCCAGCAGCTTAGCAGGGACAGGGGGCGAGAAAGCTTTCTTT. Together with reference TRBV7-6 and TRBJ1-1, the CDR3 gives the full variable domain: GAGVSQSPRYKVTKRGQDVALRCDPISGHVSLYWYRQALGQGPEFLTYFNYEAQQDKSGLPNDRFSAERPEGSISTLTIQRTEQRDSAMYRCASSLAGTGGEKAFFGQGTRLTVV.

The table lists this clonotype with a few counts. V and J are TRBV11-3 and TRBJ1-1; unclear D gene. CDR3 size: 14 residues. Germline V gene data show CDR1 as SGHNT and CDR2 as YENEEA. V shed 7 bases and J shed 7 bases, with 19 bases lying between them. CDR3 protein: CASTSYARPFEAFF. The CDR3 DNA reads TGTGCCAGCACCTCCTACGCGAGACCTTTTGAAGCTTTCTTT.

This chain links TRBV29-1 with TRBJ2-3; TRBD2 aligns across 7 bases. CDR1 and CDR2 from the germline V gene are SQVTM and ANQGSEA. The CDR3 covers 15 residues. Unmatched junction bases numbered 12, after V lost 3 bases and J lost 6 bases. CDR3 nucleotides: TGCAGCGTTGAGGGGACTATGCCTACCACGGATACGCAGTATTTT. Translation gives CSVEGTMPTTDTQYF.

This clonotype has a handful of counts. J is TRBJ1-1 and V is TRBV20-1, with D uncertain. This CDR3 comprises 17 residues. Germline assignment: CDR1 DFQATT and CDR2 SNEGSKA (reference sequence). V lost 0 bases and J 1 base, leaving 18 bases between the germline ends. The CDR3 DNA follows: TGCAGTGCTAGAGATCTGCGGGGAGCGGTGCAGAACACTGAAGCTTTCTTT. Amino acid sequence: CSARDLRGAVQNTEAFF.

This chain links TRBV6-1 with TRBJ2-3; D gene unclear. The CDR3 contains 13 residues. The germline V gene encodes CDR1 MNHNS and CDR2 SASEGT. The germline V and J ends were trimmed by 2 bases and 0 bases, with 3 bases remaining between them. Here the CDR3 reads CASSEMSTDTQYF. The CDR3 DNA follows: TGTGCCAGCAGTGAAATGAGCACAGATACGCAGTATTTT.

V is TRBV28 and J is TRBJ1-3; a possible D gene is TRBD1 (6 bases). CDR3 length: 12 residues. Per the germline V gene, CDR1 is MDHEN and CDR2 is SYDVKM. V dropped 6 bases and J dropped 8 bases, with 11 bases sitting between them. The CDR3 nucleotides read TGTGCCAGCAGGTCACAGGGAGACACCATATATTTT. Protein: CASRSQGDTIYF. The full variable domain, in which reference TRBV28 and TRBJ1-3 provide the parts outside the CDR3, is DVKVTQSSRYLVKRTGEKVFLECVQDMDHENMFWYRQDPGLGLRLIYFSYDVKMKEKGDIPEGYSVSREKKERFSLILESASTNQTSMYLCASRSQGDTIYFGEGSWLTVV.

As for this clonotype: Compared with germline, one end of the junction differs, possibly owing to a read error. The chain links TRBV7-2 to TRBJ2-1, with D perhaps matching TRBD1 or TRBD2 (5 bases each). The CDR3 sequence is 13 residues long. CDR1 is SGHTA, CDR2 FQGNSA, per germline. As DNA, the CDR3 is TGTGCCAGCAGCCAAGCGGTTTCTGGGGCCCCCTCCTTC. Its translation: CASSQAVSGAPSF.

CDR3 bases: TGTGCCAGCAGTCCGTGGACAGGATCGGAGAAGGAGCAGTTCTTC. Its protein product is CASSPWTGSEKEQFF. The genes are TRBV28 and TRBJ2-1, with 7 bases aligning to TRBD1. Germline loops: CDR1 MDHEN, CDR2 SYDVKM. This CDR3 is 15 amino acids long. Trimming at V came to 5 bases and at J to 10 bases, leaving 14 bases not matched to a gene.

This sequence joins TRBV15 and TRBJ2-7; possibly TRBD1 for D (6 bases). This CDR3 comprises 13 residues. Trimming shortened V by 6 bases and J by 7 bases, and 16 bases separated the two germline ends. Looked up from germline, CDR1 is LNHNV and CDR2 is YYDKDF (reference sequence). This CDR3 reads CATSPYLGTEQYF. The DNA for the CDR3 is TGTGCCACCAGTCCCTACCTAGGGACAGAGCAGTACTTC.

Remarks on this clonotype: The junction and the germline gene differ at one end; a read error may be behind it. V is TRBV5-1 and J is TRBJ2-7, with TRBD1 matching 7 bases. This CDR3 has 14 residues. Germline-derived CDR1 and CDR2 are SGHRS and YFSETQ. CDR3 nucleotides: TGCGCCGGCAGCCGGGGACAGCCTGGCTACGAGCAGTACTTC. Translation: CAGSRGQPGYEQYF. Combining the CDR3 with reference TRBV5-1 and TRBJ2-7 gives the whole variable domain KAGVTQTPRYLIKTRGQQVTLSCSPISGHRSVSWYQQTPGQGLQFLFEYFSETQRNKGNFPGRFSGRQFSNSRSEMNVSTLELGDSALYLCAGSRGQPGYEQYFGPGTRLTVT.

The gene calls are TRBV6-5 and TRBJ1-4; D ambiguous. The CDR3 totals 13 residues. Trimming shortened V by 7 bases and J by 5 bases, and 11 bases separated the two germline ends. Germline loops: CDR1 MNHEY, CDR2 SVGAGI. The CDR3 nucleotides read TGTGCCAGCACCACGCGGCAGAATGAAAAACTGTTTTTT. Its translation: CASTTRQNEKLFF.

The CDR3 nucleotides are TGCGCCAGCAGCTTGGCCGGGTCTCTGAAGCAGTTCTTC. Encoded protein: CASSLAGSLKQFF. This chain uses TRBV5-1 with TRBJ2-1; no clear D gene. The V gene lost 0 bases and the J gene lost 11 bases, with 12 bases spanning the gap. The CDR3 extends over 13 amino acids. Germline V lookup: CDR1 SGHRS, CDR2 YFSETQ.

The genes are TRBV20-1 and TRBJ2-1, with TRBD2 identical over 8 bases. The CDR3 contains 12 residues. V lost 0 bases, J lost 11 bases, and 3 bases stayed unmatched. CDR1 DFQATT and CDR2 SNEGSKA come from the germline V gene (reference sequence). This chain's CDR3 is CSARDYSGKQFF. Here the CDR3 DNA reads TGCAGTGCTAGAGATTATAGCGGGAAGCAGTTCTTC.

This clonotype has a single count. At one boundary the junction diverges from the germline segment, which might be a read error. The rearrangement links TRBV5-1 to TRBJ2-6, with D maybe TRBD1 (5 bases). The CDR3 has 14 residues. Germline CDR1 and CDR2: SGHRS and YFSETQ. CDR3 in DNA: TGCGCCAGCAGCGGTGGCGCTGGGGCCTACGTCCTGACTTTC. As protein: CASSGGAGAYVLTF.

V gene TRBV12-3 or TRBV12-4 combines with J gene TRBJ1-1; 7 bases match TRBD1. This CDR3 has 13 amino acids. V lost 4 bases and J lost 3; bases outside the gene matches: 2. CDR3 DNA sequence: TGTGCCAGCAGTTCACAGGGGTACACTGAAGCTTTCTTT. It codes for CASSSQGYTEAFF.

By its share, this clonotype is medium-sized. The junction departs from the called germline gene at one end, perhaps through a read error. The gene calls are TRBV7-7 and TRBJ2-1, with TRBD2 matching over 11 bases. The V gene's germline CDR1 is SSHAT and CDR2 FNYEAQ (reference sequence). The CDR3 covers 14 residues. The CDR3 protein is CASSLTSGVGEQFF. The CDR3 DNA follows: TGTGCTAGCAGCTTGACTAGCGGGGTTGGTGAGCAGTTCTTC. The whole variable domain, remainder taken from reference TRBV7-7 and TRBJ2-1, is GAGVSQSPRYKVTKRGQDVTLRCDPISSHATLYWYQQALGQGPEFLTYFNYEAQPDKSGLPSDRFSAERPEGSISTLTIQRTEQRDSAMYRCASSLTSGVGEQFFGPGTRLTVL.

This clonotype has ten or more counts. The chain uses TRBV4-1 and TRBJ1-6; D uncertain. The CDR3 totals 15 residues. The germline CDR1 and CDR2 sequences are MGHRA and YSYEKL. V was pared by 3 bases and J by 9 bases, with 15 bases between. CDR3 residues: CASSHWTPRSSPLHF. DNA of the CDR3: TGCGCCAGCAGCCATTGGACTCCCCGAAGTTCACCCCTCCACTTT.